This TCR beta chain was recovered during a study of blood T cells in healthy people across ages. General study findings and limits: Donors of long life had a larger count of naive CD4+ cells and greater diversity than aged donors. Roughly linearly, TCR beta diversity per million T cells fell as age increased.

Total RNA extracted from each sample amounted to at least 6 micrograms. Notes on this clonotype: Its antigen is still unknown.

Together with a sample-barcoded 5' primer, a J-beta primer mix was included in a second PCR lasting about 7 to 11 cycles. Each cDNA molecule was tagged by a template-switch adaptor that had 12 random nucleotides. TCRdb independently ran MiXCR on the 5' RACE reads; one entry per CDR3 protein. The sample contains just under 750,000 distinct CDR3 sequences, 20% to 25% of which appear only once. Source material: blood. The sequence was obtained from a man in his 70s in good health.

The CDR3 sequence: CASRGQWRGYTF. The CDR3 DNA reads TGTGCCAGCAGAGGACAGTGGAGGGGCTACACCTTC. This rearrangement joins TRBV12-3 or TRBV12-4 to TRBJ1-2, with D possibly matching TRBD1 (6 bases). The V gene lost 6 bases and the J gene lost 8 bases, with 13 bases spanning the gap. The CDR3 contains 12 residues.